This T cell receptor beta chain was captured in a study of OX40 agonist ivuxolimab in advanced cancers. Study-wide results and caveats: Some nonresponders also had low normalized T-cell clonal expansion.

Regarding this clone: What it recognizes is unknown.

Germline loops: CDR1 LNHDA, CDR2 SQIVND (reference sequence). V was clipped by 5 bases and J by 10 bases, with 26 bases between them. The CDR3 is 17 residues long. The repertoire was sequenced with immunoSEQ multiplex PCR; TCRdb's copy has only in-frame clones and lacks some. The table lists about 50,000 clones, approximately 91% of them singletons. The chain uses TRBV19 and TRBJ1-4; tentative D call: TRBD1 (5 bases). This TCR came from an adult with an advanced solid tumor such as melanoma, head and neck, liver or kidney cancer. The material was CD4+ or CD8+ T cells sorted from blood, obtained in a trial of the OX40 agonist ivuxolimab. The DNA of the CDR3 is TGTGCCAGTAGTCCAGCCGTCTGGACAAGTAATGATGGAAAACTGTTTTTT. Residues: CASSPAVWTSNDGKLFF.